This TCR beta chain was captured by sequencing in a study of cytotoxic CD8 clonotypes in ibrutinib-treated CLL. Study details: Complete response was seen in 2 patients and partial in approximately 24; about twelve progressed and about 14 stayed remitted after a median roughly six years. Study outcomes and limitations: A difference in sampling times existed between sustained-remission and progressing patients. Few clonotypes were public, and these shrank or held steady under treatment. Having risen at ibrutinib response, clonality had fallen back toward baseline by progression.

Details on this clone: The antigen is unknown.

Measured with immunoSEQ multiplex PCR; TCRdb has only the in-frame clones, and not every one. Of under 200,000 clones in the sample, about 84% were seen once. V was shortened by 3 bases and J by 7 bases, with 9 bases between the two germline ends. Germline lookup yields CDR1 LNHDA and CDR2 SQIVND (reference sequence). The CDR3 spans 12 residues. This chain connects TRBV19 to TRBJ1-2; D possibly corresponds to TRBD1 (5 bases). The sequence came from a human donor with chronic lymphocytic leukemia. The sequenced sample was PBMCs, obtained after 24 months of ibrutinib treatment. The CDR3 nucleotides read TGTGCCAGTAGTATTTCCGGGGGTGGCTACACCTTC. It translates to CASSISGGGYTF.